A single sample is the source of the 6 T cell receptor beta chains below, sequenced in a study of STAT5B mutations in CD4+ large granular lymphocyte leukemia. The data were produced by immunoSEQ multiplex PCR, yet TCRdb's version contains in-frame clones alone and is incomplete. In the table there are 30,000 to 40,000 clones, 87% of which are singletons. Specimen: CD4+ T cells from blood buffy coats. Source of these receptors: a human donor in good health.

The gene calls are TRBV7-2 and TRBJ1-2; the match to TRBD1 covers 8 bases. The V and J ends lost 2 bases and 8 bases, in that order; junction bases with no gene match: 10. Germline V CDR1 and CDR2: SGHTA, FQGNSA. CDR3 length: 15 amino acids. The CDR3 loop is CASSLTHGQGVGYTF. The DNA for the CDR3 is TGTGCCAGCAGCTTAACGCACGGACAGGGTGTGGGCTACACCTTC.

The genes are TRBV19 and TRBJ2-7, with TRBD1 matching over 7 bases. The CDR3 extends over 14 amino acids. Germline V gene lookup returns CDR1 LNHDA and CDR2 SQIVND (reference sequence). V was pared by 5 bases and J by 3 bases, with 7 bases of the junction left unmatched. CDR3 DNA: TGTGCCAGTAGTGGGGTCGGGACAGTCTACGAGCAGTACTTC. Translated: CASSGVGTVYEQYF.

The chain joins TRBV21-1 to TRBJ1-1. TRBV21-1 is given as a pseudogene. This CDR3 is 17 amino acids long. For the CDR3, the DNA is TGTGCCAGCAGCAAATCCTACCTTGGGGGGACCGGTGGTGGAGTTTTCTTT. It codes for CASSKSYLGGTGGGVFF.

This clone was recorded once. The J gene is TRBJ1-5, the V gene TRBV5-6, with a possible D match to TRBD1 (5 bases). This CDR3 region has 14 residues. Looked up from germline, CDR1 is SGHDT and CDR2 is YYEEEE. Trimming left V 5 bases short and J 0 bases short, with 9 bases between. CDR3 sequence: CASSGTYSNQPQHF. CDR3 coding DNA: TGTGCCAGCAGTGGGACCTATAGCAATCAGCCCCAGCATTTT.

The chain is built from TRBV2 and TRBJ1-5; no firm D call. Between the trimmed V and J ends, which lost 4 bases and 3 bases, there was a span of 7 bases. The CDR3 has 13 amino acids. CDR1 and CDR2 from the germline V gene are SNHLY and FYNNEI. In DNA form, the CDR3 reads TGTGCCAGCAGTGGGTCTAACAATCAGCCCCAGCATTTT. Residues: CASSGSNNQPQHF.

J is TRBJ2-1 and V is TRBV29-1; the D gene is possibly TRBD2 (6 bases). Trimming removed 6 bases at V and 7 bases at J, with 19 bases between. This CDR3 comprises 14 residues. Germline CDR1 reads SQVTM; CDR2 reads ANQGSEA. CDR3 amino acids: CSVSPGESRNEQFF. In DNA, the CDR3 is TGCAGCGTCTCCCCGGGAGAAAGCAGAAATGAGCAGTTCTTC.